The 4 T cell receptor beta chains below all came from one sample that was sequenced in a study of cytotoxic CD8 clonotypes in ibrutinib-treated CLL. This table comes from immunoSEQ multiplex PCR, and its TCRdb copy is limited to in-frame clones, with some not included. The data show 250,000 to 350,000 clones, approximately 76% seen once. The material sequenced was PBMCs, taken at disease progression, from a patient treated with ibrutinib. Receptor source: a human donor with chronic lymphocytic leukemia.

This clone was detected once. V is TRBV18 and J is TRBJ2-7; 7 bases map to TRBD1. CDR1 and CDR2 from the germline V gene are KGHSH and LQKENI. V lost 0 bases, J lost 4 bases, and 6 bases stayed unmatched. The CDR3 runs 15 residues. This chain's CDR3 is CASSPPYRGQYEQYF. The CDR3 DNA reads TGTGCCAGCTCACCACCGTACAGGGGCCAATACGAGCAGTACTTC.

The V and J genes are TRBV2 and TRBJ1-4, with 8 bases that match TRBD1. The germline V gene encodes CDR1 SNHLY and CDR2 FYNNEI. CDR3 length: 14 amino acids. V lost 1 base, J lost 10 bases, and 5 bases stayed unmatched. CDR3 in DNA: TGTGCCAGCAGTGAAGATGGACAGGGAAGAAAACTGTTTTTT. It yields the protein CASSEDGQGRKLFF.

This clone was picked up a small number of times. The V call is TRBV5-1, the J call TRBJ2-5; D is possibly TRBD2 (5 bases). The CDR3 is made up of 14 amino acids. The V end lost 0 bases, the J end lost 2 bases, and 8 bases lay between the germline ends. Germline V gene lookup returns CDR1 SGHRS and CDR2 YFSETQ. The CDR3 region is CASSLAEGQETQYF. CDR3 coding DNA: TGCGCCAGCAGCTTGGCCGAGGGACAAGAGACCCAGTACTTC.

V and J are TRBV28 and TRBJ2-3; the D is unclear. The CDR3 is 15 amino acids. CDR1 is MDHEN, CDR2 SYDVKM, per germline. Trimming removed 2 bases at V and 4 bases at J, with 13 bases between. CDR3 residues: CASSLEPTPADTQYF. The CDR3 DNA follows: TGTGCCAGCAGTTTAGAGCCTACTCCAGCAGATACGCAGTATTTT.